This T cell receptor beta chain derives from a study of blood T cells in healthy people across ages. CDR1 is LGHNA and CDR2 is YNFKEQ in the germline V gene. This CDR3 is 19 amino acids long. Using a J-beta primer mix together with a sample-barcoded 5' primer, a second PCR was run for roughly 7 to 12 cycles. TCRdb re-called the 5' RACE reads through MiXCR, storing one row per CDR3 protein. The sample lists 1.5 million to 2 million distinct CDR3 sequences, around 40% occurring once. The genes are TRBV4-2 and TRBJ2-4; 16 bases map to TRBD2. The DNA matches TRBJ2-7 better at its end, which makes the J call doubtful. The receptor comes from a human donor in good health. The material sequenced was blood. The CDR3 coding sequence is TGTGCCAGCAGCCAAGATGTAGGGACTAGCGGGGGGGGCGGGTACGAGCAGTACTTC. Its protein product is CASSQDVGTSGGGGYEQYF.